Listed here are 15 T cell receptor beta chains from one sample, sequenced in a study of T cells after yellow fever vaccination. TCRdb analysed the 5' RACE reads with MiXCR anew, one entry per CDR3 protein. This table has some 390,000 distinct CDR3 sequences, under 7.5% appearing once. Sequencing used PBMCs, obtained 5 days after the yellow fever booster vaccination. The receptors were gathered from a man under 40 who received the YFV17D yellow fever vaccine.

V usage is TRBV29-1 and J usage is TRBJ1-1; D unclear. In germline, CDR1 is SQVTM, CDR2 ANQGSEA. This CDR3 region has 13 residues. V was pared by 6 bases and J by 1 base, with 12 bases between. The CDR3 DNA reads TGCAGCGTCCTTCGGGTAGGGAACACTGAAGCTTTCTTT. Translating gives CSVLRVGNTEAFF.

Written as DNA, the CDR3 is TGCGCCAGCAAACCCTGGCATCCGGGAGTCTCCTACAATGAGCAGTTCTTC. It encodes CASKPWHPGVSYNEQFF. The chain uses TRBV5-1 and TRBJ2-1, with TRBD2 as a possible D gene (6 bases). Germline V CDR1 and CDR2: SGHRS, YFSETQ. The CDR3 totals 17 residues. V lost 6 bases, J lost 0 bases, and 19 bases lay in between.

In this sample, this clonotype turned up a few times. The J gene is TRBJ2-1, the V gene TRBV19; TRBD1 matches at 7 bases. Trimming cost V 8 bases and J 4 bases; bases outside gene matches: 11. The CDR3 is 15 residues long. CDR1 is LNHDA, CDR2 SQIVND, per germline (reference sequence). In DNA form, the CDR3 reads TGTGCCAGTGAGGGGGCCCAGGGATTATACAATGAGCAGTTCTTC. This gives the protein CASEGAQGLYNEQFF. The whole variable domain, remainder taken from reference TRBV19 and TRBJ2-1, is DGGITQSPKYLFRKEGQNVTLSCEQNLNHDAMYWYRQDPGQGLRLIYYSQIVNDFQKGDIAEGYSVSREKKESFPLTVTSAQKNPTAFYLCASEGAQGLYNEQFFGPGTRLTVL.

This clonotype was recorded many times. The CDR3 DNA follows: TGTGCCAGCAGCTTAGGCTCACAGGGTAATGAGCAGTTCTTC. This sequence encodes CASSLGSQGNEQFF. The rearrangement links TRBV11-2 to TRBJ2-1; tentatively, D is TRBD1 (6 bases). This CDR3 contains 14 residues. CDR1 is SGHAT, CDR2 FQNNGV, per germline. Trimming took off 1 base at V and 7 bases at J, with 11 bases between the two ends.

There are a few counts of this clonotype. The chain is built from TRBV10-3 and TRBJ1-5; a possible D gene is TRBD1 (5 bases). Germline V gene data show CDR1 as ENHRY and CDR2 as SYGVKD. The CDR3 has 16 amino acids. With 0 bases removed from V and 1 base from J, the gap between germline ends came to 10 bases. The CDR3 loop is CAISESWAGSNQPQHF. As DNA, the CDR3 is TGTGCCATCAGTGAGTCCTGGGCAGGGAGCAATCAGCCCCAGCATTTT.

This clonotype showed up many times. The chain recombines TRBV11-2 with TRBJ1-5; TRBD1 agrees at 12 bases. Germline values: CDR1 SGHAT, CDR2 FQNNGV. This CDR3 region has 18 residues. J lost 6 bases, V lost 5 bases, and 14 bases had no gene match. As DNA, the CDR3 is TGTGCCAGCAGCCAGGCCGGGACAGGGGGCTACGGGGCTCAGCCCCAGCATTTT. Its protein product is CASSQAGTGGYGAQPQHF.

The chain carries TRBV15 and TRBJ2-7; D remains ambiguous. With 3 bases removed from V and 7 bases from J, the gap between germline ends came to 13 bases. The CDR3 loop spans 13 amino acids. Germline loops: CDR1 LNHNV, CDR2 YYDKDF (reference sequence). Here the CDR3 reads CATSRGFGQEQYF. CDR3 DNA: TGTGCCACCAGCAGGGGTTTTGGCCAGGAGCAGTACTTC.

This clonotype was recorded at least ten times. The chain recombines TRBV6-2 or TRBV6-3 with TRBJ2-5; 13 nucleotides align to TRBD2. With V trimmed by 0 bases and J by 1 base, 17 bases remained unmatched. Germline V gene data show CDR1 as MNHEY and CDR2 as SVGEGT. This CDR3 spans 22 amino acids. CDR3 nucleotide sequence: TGTGCCAGCAGTTACTCGCAGGGACACTGGACTAGCGGGAGTGTGCGCCAAGAGACCCAGTACTTC. Protein sequence: CASSYSQGHWTSGSVRQETQYF.

The chain joins TRBV14 to TRBJ2-1; 12 bases are a match to TRBD2. V shed 2 bases, J shed 3 bases, and the junction held 2 bases outside the gene matches. The germline V gene has CDR1 SGHDN and CDR2 FVKESK. CDR3 length: 16 residues. CDR3 loop: CASSQPGLAGYNEQFF. The CDR3 DNA reads as TGTGCCAGCAGCCAACCGGGACTAGCGGGCTACAATGAGCAGTTCTTC.

The CDR3 nucleotides are TGTGCCAGCAGTGAGACAGGGCAGATTTACTACGAGCAGTACTTC. Residues: CASSETGQIYYEQYF. The chain links TRBV11-2 to TRBJ2-7; the match to TRBD1 covers 7 bases. Per germline, CDR1 SGHAT and CDR2 FQNNGV. The CDR3 sequence is 15 residues long. Unmatched junction bases numbered 11, after V lost 6 bases and J lost 3 bases. Complete variable domain (other parts from reference TRBV11-2 and TRBJ2-7): EAGVAQSPRYKIIEKRQSVAFWCNPISGHATLYWYQQILGQGPKLLIQFQNNGVVDDSQLPKDRFSAERLKGVDSTLKIQPAKLEDSAVYLCASSETGQIYYEQYFGPGTRLTVT.

The chain joins TRBV5-1 to TRBJ2-1; 8 nucleotides agree with TRBD2. V trimming: 4 bases; J trimming: 1 base; junction bases outside the gene matches: 4. Germline loops: CDR1 SGHRS, CDR2 YFSETQ. The CDR3 runs to 15 residues. This chain's CDR3 is CASSISGTSYNEQFF. The CDR3 DNA reads TGCGCCAGCAGCATTAGCGGGACGTCCTACAATGAGCAGTTCTTC.

This clonotype was seen repeatedly, ten times or more. The chain recombines TRBV4-3 with TRBJ2-7; 9 positions match TRBD2. There are 15 residues in the CDR3. V lost 3 bases to trimming and J lost 2 bases; unmatched junction nucleotides: 5. The germline V gene encodes CDR1 LGHNA and CDR2 YSLEER. Here the CDR3 DNA reads TGCGCCAGCAGCCAGTCAGCGGGAGGTACCTACGAGCAGTACTTC. This codes for CASSQSAGGTYEQYF.

This clonotype was counted at least ten times. The CDR3 nucleotides read TGTGCCATCAGTGAGTCGATTAGAGCCAAAAACATTCAGTACTTC. This gives the protein CAISESIRAKNIQYF. The chain carries TRBV10-3 and TRBJ2-4; D gene ambiguous. From germline, CDR1 is ENHRY and CDR2 SYGVKD. Trimming removed 0 bases at V and 0 bases at J, with 6 bases between. The CDR3 covers 15 residues.

There are many counts of this clonotype. V is TRBV7-9 and J is TRBJ2-3, with D hard to call. The ends were cut back, 5 bases at V and 0 bases at J, with 15 bases in the middle. This CDR3 comprises 16 residues. Germline values: CDR1 SEHNR, CDR2 FQNEAQ (reference sequence). The CDR3 DNA is TGTGCCAGCAGCCCCACAAAAGTAGAAAGCACAGATACGCAGTATTTT. It is translated as CASSPTKVESTDTQYF.

This clonotype was observed at least ten times. This sequence joins TRBV1 and TRBJ2-2; the D call in the table, TRBD2, was not verified against the DNA. TRBV1 is flagged as a pseudogene. The CDR3 sequence is 16 residues long. Here the CDR3 DNA reads TGCACCAGCAGCCCAGATCGACTAGGGAACACCGGGGAGCTGTTTTTT. Amino acid sequence: CTSSPDRLGNTGELFF.